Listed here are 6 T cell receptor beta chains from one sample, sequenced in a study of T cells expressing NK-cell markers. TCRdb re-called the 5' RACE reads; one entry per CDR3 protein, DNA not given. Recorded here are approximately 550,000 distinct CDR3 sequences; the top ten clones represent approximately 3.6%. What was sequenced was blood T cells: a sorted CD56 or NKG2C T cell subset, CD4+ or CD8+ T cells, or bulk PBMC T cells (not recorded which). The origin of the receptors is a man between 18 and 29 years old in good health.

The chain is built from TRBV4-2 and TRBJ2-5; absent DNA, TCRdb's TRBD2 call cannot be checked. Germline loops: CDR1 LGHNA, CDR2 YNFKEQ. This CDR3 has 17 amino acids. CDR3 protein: CASSQVEGLGRTETQYF.

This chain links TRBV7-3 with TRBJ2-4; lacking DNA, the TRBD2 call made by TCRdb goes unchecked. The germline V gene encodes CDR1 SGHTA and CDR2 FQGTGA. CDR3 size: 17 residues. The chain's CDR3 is CASSPSVEAARLGIQYF.

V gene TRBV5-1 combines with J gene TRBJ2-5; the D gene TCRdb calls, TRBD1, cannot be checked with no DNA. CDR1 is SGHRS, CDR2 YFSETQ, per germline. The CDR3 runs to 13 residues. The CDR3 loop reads CASWRQTRETQYF.

This CDR3 reads CSAGEGGSYEQYF. The J gene is TRBJ2-7, the V gene TRBV20-1; the D gene TCRdb calls, TRBD2, cannot be checked with no DNA. Per the germline V gene, CDR1 is DFQATT and CDR2 is SNEGSKA (reference sequence). The CDR3 has 13 amino acids.

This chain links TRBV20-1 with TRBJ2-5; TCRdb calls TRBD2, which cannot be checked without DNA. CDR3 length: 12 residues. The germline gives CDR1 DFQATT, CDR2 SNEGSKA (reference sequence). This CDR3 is CSGYLAGKTQYF.

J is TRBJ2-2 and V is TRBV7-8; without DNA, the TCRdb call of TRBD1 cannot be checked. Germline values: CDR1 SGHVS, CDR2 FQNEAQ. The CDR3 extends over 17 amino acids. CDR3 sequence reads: CASSLIGGQGNAGELFF. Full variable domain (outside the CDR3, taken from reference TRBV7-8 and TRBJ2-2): GAGVSQSPRYKVAKRGQDVALRCDPISGHVSLFWYQQALGQGPEFLTYFQNEAQLDKSGLPSDRFFAERPEGSVSTLKIQRTQQEDSAVYLCASSLIGGQGNAGELFFGEGSRLTVL.